These 22 T cell receptor beta chains were sequenced from one sample in a study of blood T cell repertoires in COVID-19. The protocol was immunoSEQ multiplex PCR, while the TCRdb copy is restricted to in-frame clones and leaves out a portion. The sample holds 200,000 or so clones, roughly 90% seen once. Sequencing was carried out using PBMCs or T cells enriched from blood (not recorded which). These receptors were obtained from a woman aged 40 to 50 with acute COVID-19.

The V and J genes are TRBV6-5 and TRBJ2-7; 9 positions agree with TRBD1. V trimming: 6 bases; J trimming: 4 bases; junction bases outside the gene matches: 7. The CDR3 consists of 14 residues. Germline CDR1 and CDR2: MNHEY and SVGAGI. The CDR3 region has the DNA TGTGCCAGCAGCTTCGGACAGGGGAGTTACGAGCAGTACTTC. Its protein product is CASSFGQGSYEQYF.

The chain joins TRBV5-1 to TRBJ2-5; 13 nucleotides line up with TRBD2. This CDR3 is 15 amino acids long. The germline gives CDR1 SGHRS, CDR2 YFSETQ. Trimming took 3 bases from V and 4 from J; bases not matched to a gene: 3. CDR3 in DNA: TGCGCCAGCAGCTGGACTAGCGGGGGAGGAGAGACCCAGTACTTC. This gives the protein CASSWTSGGGETQYF.

The rearrangement joins TRBV4-1 to TRBJ2-1; D uncertain. The CDR3 loop spans 14 amino acids. Trimming took 3 bases from V and 5 from J, leaving 11 bases between them. Germline values: CDR1 MGHRA, CDR2 YSYEKL. The CDR3 protein is CASSQPAKNNEQFF. DNA for the CDR3: TGCGCCAGCAGCCAGCCTGCTAAAAACAATGAGCAGTTCTTC.

The gene calls are TRBV6-5 and TRBJ1-2, with unresolved D. The germline V gene encodes CDR1 MNHEY and CDR2 SVGAGI. Trimming took off 5 bases at V and 6 bases at J, with 16 bases between the two ends. This CDR3 spans 14 amino acids. CDR3 bases: TGTGCCAGCAGTCCGTCCGGGGTAGTGAATGGCTACACCTTC. It translates to CASSPSGVVNGYTF.

The genes are TRBV7-3 and TRBJ1-1; 7 bases map to TRBD1. The germline CDR1 and CDR2 sequences are SGHTA and FQGTGA. This CDR3 is 14 amino acids long. After removal of 1 base from V and 5 bases from J, the junction contained 4 bases not matched to a gene. The CDR3 loop reads CASSLRSGGTEAFF. The CDR3 DNA follows: TGTGCCAGCAGCTTAAGGTCAGGGGGGACTGAAGCTTTCTTT.

The chain is built from TRBV5-6 and TRBJ1-6; D ambiguous. CDR1 and CDR2 from the germline V gene are SGHDT and YYEEEE. V lost 4 bases to trimming and J lost 7 bases, with 9 bases between them. This CDR3 has 13 amino acids. The CDR3 protein is CASSGSGNSPLHF. The CDR3 bases are TGTGCCAGCAGCGGGAGCGGGAATTCACCCCTCCACTTT.

The V call is TRBV19, the J call TRBJ1-1; weak D call: TRBD1 (6 bases). Trimming left V 3 bases short and J 5 bases short, with 13 bases between. The CDR3 length is 14 residues. The germline V gene encodes CDR1 LNHDA and CDR2 SQIVND (reference sequence). The CDR3 DNA sequence: TGTGCCAGTAGTATCACAGGGATAGGTACTGAAGCTTTCTTT. It translates to CASSITGIGTEAFF.

The rearrangement joins TRBV30 to TRBJ1-2; a possible D gene is TRBD1 (5 bases). Germline V gene sequence: CDR1 GTSNPN, CDR2 SVGIG (reference sequence). V gave up 2 bases and J gave up 5 bases, with 21 bases separating them. This CDR3 is built from 16 residues. The CDR3 DNA is TGTGCCTGGAGTCAGGGTTTTGATAATTCGATTTATGGCTACACCTTC. Its translation: CAWSQGFDNSIYGYTF.

The chain recombines TRBV9 with TRBJ2-5; 8 bases line up with TRBD2. V dropped 3 bases and J dropped 5; count of bases not matched to a gene: 9. The CDR3 loop spans 15 amino acids. The germline V gene encodes CDR1 SGDLS and CDR2 YYNGEE. The CDR3 sequence is CASSALAGRDETQYF. CDR3 in DNA: TGTGCCAGCAGCGCGTTAGCGGGGAGGGATGAGACCCAGTACTTC.

The V call is TRBV5-4, the J call TRBJ1-2, with a tentative D call TRBD1 (5 bases). From germline, CDR1 is SGHNT and CDR2 YYREEE (reference sequence). There are 15 residues in the CDR3. The V end was cut by 0 bases, the J end by 2 bases, with 11 bases between. The CDR3 region has the DNA TGTGCCAGCAGCTTGGCCGTGGGGGGGAACTATGGCTACACCTTC. Encoded protein: CASSLAVGGNYGYTF.

In its sample, this clone was seen once. The V call is TRBV13, the J call TRBJ1-5, with D perhaps matching TRBD1 (6 bases). The ends were cut back, 2 bases at V and 5 bases at J, with 10 bases in the middle. CDR1 is PRHDT, CDR2 FYEKMQ, per germline (reference sequence). The CDR3 runs 14 residues. The CDR3 nucleotides read TGTGCCAGCAGCTTACGGGGGGCGTATCAGCCCCAGCATTTT. The encoded protein is CASSLRGAYQPQHF.

The chain uses TRBV15 and TRBJ1-1; no clear D gene. This CDR3 contains 15 residues. Germline V gene data show CDR1 as LNHNV and CDR2 as YYDKDF (reference sequence). Trimming removed 1 base at V and 3 bases at J, with 12 bases between. This chain's CDR3 is CATSRVSGSHTEAFF. The CDR3 nucleotides are TGTGCCACCAGCAGAGTTTCCGGGTCCCACACTGAAGCTTTCTTT.

V is TRBV18 and J is TRBJ1-2; 8 bases line up with TRBD1. Trimming removed 4 bases from V and 2 bases from J; junction bases left unmatched: 9. Germline V lookup: CDR1 KGHSH, CDR2 LQKENI. The CDR3 has 16 amino acids. The CDR3 is CASSLKSGGDNYGYTF. The CDR3 bases are TGTGCCAGCTCACTAAAGTCAGGGGGCGACAACTATGGCTACACCTTC.

This clone has only one observation. The chain uses TRBV18 and TRBJ2-1; 10 nucleotides align to TRBD2. The CDR3 has 15 residues. CDR1 and CDR2 from the germline V gene are KGHSH and LQKENI. V shed 6 bases and J 9 bases; nucleotides not matched to a gene: 11. The CDR3 loop is CASSDPGTSAGEQFF. In DNA, the CDR3 is TGTGCCAGCTCGGACCCCGGGACTAGCGCCGGTGAGCAGTTCTTC.

The chain couples TRBV27 to TRBJ1-1; D may be TRBD1 (6 bases). V was shortened by 0 bases and J by 0 bases, with 14 bases between the two germline ends. The CDR3 is made up of 17 amino acids. Germline CDR1 MNHEY, CDR2 SMNVEV (reference sequence). The CDR3 region is CASSLSGGVTVNTEAFF. CDR3 nucleotides: TGTGCCAGCAGTTTATCAGGGGGAGTAACGGTGAACACTGAAGCTTTCTTT.

The genes are TRBV11-2 and TRBJ1-1; 7 bases are a match to TRBD1. CDR1 is SGHAT, CDR2 FQNNGV, per germline. Trimming at V came to 2 bases and at J to 0 bases, leaving 3 bases not matched to a gene. This CDR3 region has 15 residues. This CDR3 is CASSLSGQMNTEAFF. CDR3 nucleotides: TGTGCCAGCAGCTTATCGGGACAGATGAACACTGAAGCTTTCTTT.

This clone was seen a single time. The rearrangement uses TRBV5-1 and TRBJ1-1; D is unresolved. Germline CDR1 and CDR2: SGHRS and YFSETQ. Trimming stripped 2 bases from V and 1 base from J, with 6 bases between. The CDR3 is 13 amino acids. The CDR3 loop reads CASSFNGNTEAFF. CDR3 coding DNA: TGCGCCAGCAGCTTTAACGGGAACACTGAAGCTTTCTTT.

This clone occurred a few times. The rearrangement joins TRBV2 to TRBJ1-1, with 9 bases lining up with TRBD1. V lost 6 bases, J lost 5 bases, and 4 bases stayed unmatched. Germline assignment: CDR1 SNHLY and CDR2 FYNNEI. The CDR3 is made up of 13 amino acids. The chain's CDR3 is CASRTGGGTEAFF. The CDR3 DNA is TGTGCCAGCAGGACAGGGGGGGGTACTGAAGCTTTCTTT.

This chain uses TRBV11-1 with TRBJ2-3, with D unresolved. The CDR3 runs to 15 residues. Germline values: CDR1 SGHAT, CDR2 FQDESV (reference sequence). V was shortened by 3 bases and J by 2 bases, with 12 bases between the two germline ends. CDR3 sequence (DNA): TGTGCCAGCAGCTTGAGAAGAGGATCCACAGATACGCAGTATTTT. This sequence encodes CASSLRRGSTDTQYF.

This chain connects TRBV4-1 to TRBJ1-2; the D gene is possibly TRBD1 (6 bases). Trimming left V 2 bases short and J 2 bases short, with 12 bases between. CDR1 is MGHRA and CDR2 is YSYEKL in the germline V gene. This CDR3 is built from 15 residues. This chain's CDR3 is CASSQRSGQNYGYTF. CDR3 nucleotide sequence: TGCGCCAGCAGCCAAAGGTCCGGACAGAACTATGGCTACACCTTC.

The chain is built from TRBV5-1 and TRBJ1-5; no definite D call. The CDR3 spans 14 residues. Trimming removed 3 bases at V and 3 bases at J, with 10 bases between. Germline V CDR1 and CDR2: SGHRS, YFSETQ. CDR3 nucleotides: TGCGCCAGCAGCTCAGGACTGTCCAATCAGCCCCAGCATTTT. Translating gives CASSSGLSNQPQHF.

J is TRBJ2-2 and V is TRBV27; 7 positions agree with TRBD1. This CDR3 is built from 13 residues. Germline V gene lookup returns CDR1 MNHEY and CDR2 SMNVEV (reference sequence). Trimming removed 8 bases from V and 0 bases from J; junction bases left unmatched: 0. The CDR3 DNA follows: TGTGCCAGCGGGACAGCGAACACCGGGGAGCTGTTTTTT. This encodes CASGTANTGELFF.